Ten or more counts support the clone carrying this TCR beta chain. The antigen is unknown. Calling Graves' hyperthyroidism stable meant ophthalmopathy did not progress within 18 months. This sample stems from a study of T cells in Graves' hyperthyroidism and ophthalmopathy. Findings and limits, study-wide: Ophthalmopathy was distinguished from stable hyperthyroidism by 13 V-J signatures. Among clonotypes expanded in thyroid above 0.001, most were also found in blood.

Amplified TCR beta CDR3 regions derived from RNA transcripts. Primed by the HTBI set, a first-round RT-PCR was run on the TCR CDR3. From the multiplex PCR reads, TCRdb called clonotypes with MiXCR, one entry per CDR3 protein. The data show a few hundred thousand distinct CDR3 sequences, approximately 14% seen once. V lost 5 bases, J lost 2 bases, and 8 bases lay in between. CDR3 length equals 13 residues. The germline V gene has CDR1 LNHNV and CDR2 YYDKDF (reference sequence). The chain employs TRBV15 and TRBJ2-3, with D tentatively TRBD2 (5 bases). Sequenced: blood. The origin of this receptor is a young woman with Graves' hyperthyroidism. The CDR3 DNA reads TGTGCCACCAGCTCGCGGGCCACAGATACGCAGTATTTT. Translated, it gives CATSSRATDTQYF.